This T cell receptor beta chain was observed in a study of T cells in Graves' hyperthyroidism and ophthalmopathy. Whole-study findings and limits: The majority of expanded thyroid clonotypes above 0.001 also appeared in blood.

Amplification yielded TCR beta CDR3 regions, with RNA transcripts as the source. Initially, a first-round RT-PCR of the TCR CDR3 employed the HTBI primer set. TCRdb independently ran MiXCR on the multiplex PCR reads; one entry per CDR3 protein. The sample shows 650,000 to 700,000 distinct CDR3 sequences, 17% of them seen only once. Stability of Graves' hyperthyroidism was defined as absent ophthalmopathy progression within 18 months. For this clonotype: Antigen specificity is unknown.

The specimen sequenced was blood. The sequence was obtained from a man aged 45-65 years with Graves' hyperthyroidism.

DNA for the CDR3: TGTGCCAGCAGCCCCCCCAGGTCCCATGAGCAGTTCTTC. It is translated as CASSPPRSHEQFF. The J gene is TRBJ2-1, the V gene TRBV27; D gene uncertain. This CDR3 is built from 13 residues. Trimming stripped 6 bases from V and 8 bases from J, with 14 bases between. Per the germline V gene, CDR1 is MNHEY and CDR2 is SMNVEV (reference sequence).